The 16 T cell receptor beta chains reported below all come from one sample, sequenced in a study of T cell responses to AZD1222 COVID-19 vaccine. Data came from immunoSEQ multiplex PCR; TCRdb stores just in-frame clones and leaves some out. The sample records some 86,000 clones, around 73% being singletons. The source material was peripheral blood, sampled on day 0 of AZD1222 vaccination. These receptors were obtained from an adult in good health.

Here the CDR3 reads CASSEAGSLGEQYF. Here the CDR3 DNA reads TGTGCCAGCAGTGAAGCGGGCTCCCTTGGGGAGCAGTACTTC. This chain uses TRBV6-1 with TRBJ2-7; D ambiguous. This CDR3 comprises 14 residues. Germline V gene sequence: CDR1 MNHNS, CDR2 SASEGT. V gave up 0 bases and J gave up 7 bases, with 13 bases separating them.

About this clone: No DNA is shown, since the ends of the CDR3 on it are uncertain; the CDR3 is the one TCRdb lists. V usage is TRBV20-1 and J usage is TRBJ2-7; the table assigns TRBD1, which was not confirmed against the DNA. The CDR3 is 15 residues long, counting both termini. The germline V gene encodes CDR1 DFQATT and CDR2 SNEGSKA (reference sequence). This chain's CDR3 is CSASTSATGGDEQYF.

Note on this clone: This may be a read error: a much more frequent sequence differs by one nucleotide. The gene calls are TRBV28 and TRBJ1-5; 7 bases agree with TRBD1. CDR1 MDHEN and CDR2 SYDVKM come from the germline V gene. The CDR3 totals 14 residues. J lost 4 bases, V lost 3 bases, and 3 bases had no gene match. The CDR3 DNA is TGTGCCAGCAGTTTTGGGGACAGTAATCAGCCCCAGCATTTT. Residues: CASSFGDSNQPQHF.

The rearrangement joins TRBV19 to TRBJ1-3; TRBD1 is a possible D gene (5 bases). The CDR3 covers 14 residues. Trimming took 6 bases from V and 3 from J, leaving 12 bases between them. The germline V gene has CDR1 LNHDA and CDR2 SQIVND (reference sequence). In DNA, the CDR3 is TGTGCCAGTAGAAGGGGAAAGGTTGGAAACACCATATATTTT. As protein: CASRRGKVGNTIYF.

The chain has TRBV28 and TRBJ2-2, with D possibly being TRBD1 or TRBD2 (6 bases each). V lost 7 bases and J 6 bases, leaving 15 bases between the germline ends. Germline CDR1 MDHEN, CDR2 SYDVKM. CDR3 length: 14 residues. The CDR3 spells CASKWGASPGELFF. CDR3 bases: TGTGCCAGCAAGTGGGGGGCTAGCCCCGGGGAGCTGTTTTTT.

The CDR3 here is CASSHGQDYGYTF. CDR3 bases: TGTGCCAGCAGCCATGGACAAGACTATGGCTACACCTTC. The chain employs TRBV14 and TRBJ1-2; D might be TRBD1 (5 bases). The CDR3 totals 13 residues. V was pared by 3 bases and J by 3 bases, with 8 bases between. Germline CDR1 reads SGHDN; CDR2 reads FVKESK.

The genes are TRBV7-2 and TRBJ1-1; D ambiguous. Trimming took off 1 base at V and 0 bases at J, with 9 bases between the two ends. Germline V gives CDR1 SGHTA, CDR2 FQGNSA. CDR3 length: 15 amino acids. For the CDR3, the DNA is TGTGCCAGCAGCTTAGGGCAGGTTATGAACACTGAAGCTTTCTTT. It encodes CASSLGQVMNTEAFF.

Here the CDR3 DNA reads TGTGCCAGCAGAGCAGGGGGTATTCAGACTTCACCCCTCCACTTT. It codes for CASRAGGIQTSPLHF. V gene TRBV7-2 combines with J gene TRBJ1-6; 7 positions agree with TRBD1. Germline V gives CDR1 SGHTA, CDR2 FQGNSA. The J segment lost 9 bases and the V segment lost 6 bases, leaving 11 bases of the junction unmatched. The CDR3 covers 15 residues.

This clone was counted once. Here the CDR3 DNA reads TGTGCCAGCAGAGGGGCCCCCACAGATACGCAGTATTTT. Residues: CASRGAPTDTQYF. The chain combines TRBV3-1 (or the pseudogene TRBV3-2) with TRBJ2-3; a possible D gene is TRBD1 (5 bases). The germline CDR1 and CDR2 sequences are LGHDT and YNNKEL (reference sequence). The V gene lost 6 bases and the J gene lost 2 bases, with 9 bases spanning the gap. This CDR3 has 13 residues.

V usage is TRBV5-1 and J usage is TRBJ1-4; D remains ambiguous. CDR1 is SGHRS, CDR2 YFSETQ, per germline. CDR3 length equals 13 residues. V lost 4 bases to trimming and J lost 6 bases, with 10 bases between them. DNA for the CDR3: TGCGCCAGCAGCGCACGGACGGATGAAAAACTGTTTTTT. Amino acid sequence: CASSARTDEKLFF.

This chain connects TRBV27 to TRBJ1-5; 7 positions match TRBD1. Germline-derived CDR1 and CDR2 are MNHEY and SMNVEV (reference sequence). The CDR3 is 16 amino acids. The V segment lost 4 bases and the J segment 4 bases; nucleotides outside the gene matches: 10. The CDR3 loop reads CASSYYPGGKNQPQHF. In DNA form, the CDR3 reads TGTGCCAGCAGTTACTACCCAGGGGGGAAGAATCAGCCCCAGCATTTT.

This chain connects TRBV10-3 to TRBJ2-5; 8 bases agree with TRBD1. Germline CDR1 is ENHRY and CDR2 is SYGVKD. After removal of 10 bases from V and 4 bases from J, the junction contained 11 bases not matched to a gene. This CDR3 contains 14 residues. The CDR3 region has the DNA TGTGCCACCACAGGGGGAATGAATGGAGAGACCCAGTACTTC. It specifies CATTGGMNGETQYF.

This clone was counted only a few times. This rearrangement joins TRBV19 to TRBJ1-1; 7 bases fit TRBD1. This CDR3 region has 13 residues. Germline V CDR1 and CDR2: LNHDA, SQIVND (reference sequence). V dropped 4 bases and J dropped 5; count of bases not matched to a gene: 4. DNA for the CDR3: TGTGCCAGTAGTACCAGGGGGGGGACTGAAGCTTTCTTT. This translates into CASSTRGGTEAFF.

The chain combines TRBV2 with TRBJ1-6; D perhaps matches TRBD1 (6 bases). CDR3 length: 15 amino acids. V dropped 8 bases and J dropped 6 bases, with 17 bases sitting between them. Per the germline V gene, CDR1 is SNHLY and CDR2 is FYNNEI. The CDR3 reads CASEGQPVRNSPLHF. CDR3 DNA sequence: TGTGCCAGCGAAGGACAGCCTGTACGTAATTCACCCCTCCACTTT.

The chain joins TRBV5-6 to TRBJ1-1; tentatively, D is TRBD1 (5 bases). Per the germline V gene, CDR1 is SGHDT and CDR2 is YYEEEE. CDR3 length equals 17 residues. Trimming left V 3 bases short and J 5 bases short, with 23 bases between. The CDR3 region has the DNA TGTGCCAGCAGCTCGAACTCGTGGCTCAGGGTTGGGACTGAAGCTTTCTTT. It encodes CASSSNSWLRVGTEAFF.

V usage is TRBV7-8 and J usage is TRBJ2-7; D ambiguous. Germline V gene data show CDR1 as SGHVS and CDR2 as FQNEAQ. Trimming took off 4 bases at V and 4 bases at J, with 14 bases between the two ends. CDR3 length: 14 residues. DNA for the CDR3: TGTGCCAGCAGCTCCGGCCCTCTCCTGTACGAGCAGTACTTC. Translation gives CASSSGPLLYEQYF.